Listed below are T cell receptor beta chains from one sample, sequenced in a study of CD8 T cells in ankylosing spondylitis. MiXCR was run by TCRdb on the 5' RACE reads, yielding one entry per CDR3 protein. The table lists under 170,000 distinct CDR3 sequences, under 55% of them singletons, with roughly 15% in the top ten. Sequencing was carried out using synovial fluid, either unsorted or a sorted T cell fraction (not recorded which). Receptors originate from a male donor with ankylosing spondylitis. Each CDR3 is given with its conserved first and last residue. A D gene is named only where the DNA matches it firmly. For some rows the clone size is stated as once, few or many, or as a class when expanded; others skip it.

j_gene	abundance	v_gene	d_gene	CDR3nt	CDR3aa
TRBJ1-2	once	TRBV6-2/TRBV6-3	NA	TGTGCCAGCAGTTATCCCCCTTCTTCAGCTAACTATGGCTACACCTTC	CASSYPPSSANYGYTF
TRBJ2-3	NA	TRBV12-3/TRBV12-4	TRBD2	TGTGCCAGCAGTTGGGTGCTAGCGGGAGCAGATACGCAGTATTTT	CASSWVLAGADTQYF
TRBJ2-7	few	TRBV2	NA	TGTGCCAGCAGTGAAGCGGCGGACTACGAGCAGTACTTC	CASSEAADYEQYF
TRBJ2-7	NA	TRBV6-2/TRBV6-3	NA	TGTGCCAGCAGTTACGCGGAGGTCCCCTCCTACGAGCAGTACTTC	CASSYAEVPSYEQYF
TRBJ1-1	NA	TRBV7-9	NA	TGTGCCAGCAGCTTATCTGGGGGCGGGGAGACTGAAGCTTTCTTT	CASSLSGGGETEAFF
TRBJ2-3	NA	TRBV4-3	NA	TGCGCCAGCAGCCAGCGGTCCCGCACAGATACGCAGTATTTT	CASSQRSRTDTQYF
TRBJ1-6	few	TRBV4-1	NA	TGCGCCAGCAGCCACCCCCGAGGCTATAATTCACCCCTCCACTTT	CASSHPRGYNSPLHF
TRBJ1-3	few	TRBV10-3	NA	TGTGCCATCAGTGACCCAGGGGCTGGAAACACCATATATTTT	CAISDPGAGNTIYF
TRBJ2-5	few	TRBV5-6	NA	TGTGCCAGCAGCTTGGGGGCTGGCAGGCTCCAAGAGACCCAGTACTTC	CASSLGAGRLQETQYF
TRBJ2-2	NA	TRBV27	TRBD2	TGTGCCAGCAGTTGGACCGGACTAGCGGGCCCCGGGGGCACCGGGGAGCTGTTTTTT	CASSWTGLAGPGGTGELFF
TRBJ2-6	NA	TRBV28	NA	TGTGCCAGCAGGCCCGAAACACCGGCAGGGCCTGGGGCCAACGTCCTGACTTTC	CASRPETPAGPGANVLTF
TRBJ2-1	NA	TRBV27	NA	TGTGCCAGCGTAAGACTCAATGAGCAGTTCTTC	CASVRLNEQFF
TRBJ2-1	NA	TRBV7-3	TRBD2	TGTGCCAGCAGCCAAATATCAGGAGCGGGAGGGCCCGATGAGCAGTTCTTC	CASSQISGAGGPDEQFF
TRBJ2-3	NA	TRBV13	TRBD2	TGTGCCAGCAGTCATGGACTAGCGGGAGGGCTCTTCACAGATACGCAGTATTTT	CASSHGLAGGLFTDTQYF
TRBJ2-2	NA	TRBV11-2	NA	TGTGCCAGCAGCTTAAGACGGCAAGGGCCTAACACCGGGGAGCTGTTTTTT	CASSLRRQGPNTGELFF
TRBJ2-7	NA	TRBV4-1	NA	TGCGCCAGCAGCCAAGATTTTGACAGTTCGATCTCCTACGAGCAGTACTTC	CASSQDFDSSISYEQYF
TRBJ2-1	NA	TRBV12-3/TRBV12-4	NA	TGTGCCAGCACCCTAACAGGGGAGCAGTTCTTC	CASTLTGEQFF
TRBJ2-7	NA	TRBV5-1	NA	TGCGCCAGCAGCTTTTCAGGACCCTACGAGCAGTACTTC	CASSFSGPYEQYF
TRBJ2-5	few	TRBV18	NA	TGTGCCAGCTCACCACCGAGGCAGGGTCAAGAGACCCAGTACTTC	CASSPPRQGQETQYF
TRBJ2-7	few	TRBV11-2	TRBD1	TGTGCCAGAATGCTAACAGGGGTAAAAGTCTACGAGCAGTACTTC	CARMLTGVKVYEQYF
TRBJ2-7	NA	TRBV27	NA	TGTGCCAGCACCTCTGCGGAGGACTTC	CASTSAEDF
TRBJ2-1	few	TRBV6-1	NA	TGTGCCAGCAGTGAACCCGGGTCCCTGGTATACAATGAGCAGTTCTTC	CASSEPGSLVYNEQFF
TRBJ1-2	NA	TRBV9	NA	TGTGCCAGCAGCCCACCCATTCAGGGGTCTGCGGACTATGGCTACACCTTC	CASSPPIQGSADYGYTF
TRBJ1-4	NA	TRBV7-3	TRBD1	TGTGCCAGCAGCTTAAGACAGGGAGCTAATGAAAAACTGTTTTTT	CASSLRQGANEKLFF
TRBJ2-5	few	TRBV4-1	TRBD2	TGCGCCAGCAGCGCAGAGGCTAGCGGGTCCCCCGGAGAGACCCAGTACTTC	CASSAEASGSPGETQYF
TRBJ1-5	NA	TRBV12-3/TRBV12-4	TRBD1	TGTGCCAGCAGCACCCTTTGGGACAGGGATCAGCCCCAGCATTTT	CASSTLWDRDQPQHF
TRBJ2-2	few	TRBV6-4	TRBD1	TGTGCCAGCAGTGACTCGGCGACAGGGGAACACGGGGAGCTGTTTTTT	CASSDSATGEHGELFF
TRBJ2-7	few	TRBV4-2	TRBD1	TGTGCCAGCAGCCAAATCGGGACAGGCCCCTACGAGCAGTACTTC	CASSQIGTGPYEQYF
TRBJ2-2	few	TRBV6-4	NA	TGTGCCAGCAGCCCCGGACCAGAGGGGGGGCTGTTTTTT	CASSPGPEGGLFF
TRBJ2-7	NA	TRBV28	TRBD1	TGTGCCAGCAGTTTAGCGGGACAGGGGAGTTACGAGCAGTACTTC	CASSLAGQGSYEQYF
TRBJ1-1	NA	TRBV7-9	NA	TGTGCCAGCAGCCAAGTTGGCACTGAAGCTTTCTTT	CASSQVGTEAFF
TRBJ1-2	NA	TRBV21-1	NA	TGTGCCAGCAGCTCACAAGGGGACAGGGGGACTTCCTATGGCTACACCTTC	CASSSQGDRGTSYGYTF
TRBJ1-1	NA	TRBV14	NA	TGTGCCAGCAGCCAAGAGCTGAGGGGCCTGAACACTGAAGCTTTCTTT	CASSQELRGLNTEAFF
TRBJ1-4	many	TRBV14	TRBD1	TGTGCCAGCAGCCAAGAGATTTTCGAGGACAGGGCGGCAACTAATGAAAAACTGTTTTTT	CASSQEIFEDRAATNEKLFF
TRBJ2-1	few	TRBV6-2/TRBV6-3	NA	TGTGCCAGCAGTGCCCGACTGAGCAGTGAGCAGTTCTTC	CASSARLSSEQFF
TRBJ1-2	many	TRBV7-2	NA	TGTGCCAGCAGCTTAGTAGCCGGGGGAGCGGAGGGCTACACCTTC	CASSLVAGGAEGYTF
TRBJ2-2	many	TRBV19	NA	TGTGCCAGTAGTCCGGACAGTAACACCGGGGAGCTGTTTTTT	CASSPDSNTGELFF
TRBJ2-2	few	TRBV4-1	TRBD2	TGCGCCAGCAGCCAAGATAACCTAGCGGGGAACACCGGGGAGCTGTTTTTT	CASSQDNLAGNTGELFF
TRBJ1-5	few	TRBV10-2	NA	TGCGCCAGCAGCCACACCCGGTGGCTCAATAGCAATCAGCCCCAGCATTTT	CASSHTRWLNSNQPQHF
TRBJ2-6	NA	TRBV4-2	NA	TGTGCCAGCAGCCAAGAGGGCGGTTCCGGGGCCAACGTCCTGACTTTC	CASSQEGGSGANVLTF
TRBJ2-3	NA	TRBV5-6	NA	TGTGCCAGCAGCTTGGAGAACAGACGCGGATTCGATACGCAGTATTTT	CASSLENRRGFDTQYF
TRBJ1-2	NA	TRBV6-1	NA	TGTGCCAGCAGCCCGGACGGAGGTTCCTATGGCTACACCTTC	CASSPDGGSYGYTF
TRBJ2-7	many	TRBV3-1	NA	TGTGCCAGCAGCCAAGAACGGGAGCTTTACGAGCAGTACTTC	CASSQERELYEQYF
TRBJ2-7	few	TRBV4-3	NA	TGCGCCAGCAGCCAAGTGACAGGAGAAACTTACGAGCAGTACTTC	CASSQVTGETYEQYF
TRBJ1-2	NA	TRBV9	NA	TGTGCCAGCACCCCCTCCGGACAGAGAGGCGGCTACACCTTC	CASTPSGQRGGYTF
TRBJ2-5	NA	TRBV5-1	TRBD2	TGCGCCAGCAGCTTTACTAGCGGGAGCCCAGAGATCCAGTACTTC	CASSFTSGSPEIQYF